The T cell receptor (beta chain) described here comes from a study of memory CD4+ T cells and cytomegalovirus serostatus. Study as a whole: Donors were healthy Belgian adults, 10 or so CMV seropositive and about two dozen seronegative.

The V gene lost 6 bases and the J gene lost 2 bases, with 13 bases spanning the gap. The CDR3 spans 15 residues. Germline assignment: CDR1 MNHEY and CDR2 SVGAGI. The sort gate was single viable CD3+CD4+CD8-CD45RO+ cells for memory CD4+ T cells. Per the authors' pipeline: Out-of-frame sequences were removed, leaving some 2 million distinct TCRbeta sequences. Data came from immunoSEQ multiplex PCR; TCRdb stores just in-frame clones and leaves some out. The V and J calls and clone size are taken from that table; D and trimming were inferred from the DNA. The sample contains about 60,000 clones, around 81% of which appear only once.

The specimen was memory CD4+ T cells from blood. The genes are TRBV6-5 and TRBJ2-2, with D perhaps matching TRBD1 or TRBD2 (7 bases each). This TCR was sampled from an adult in good health and CMV-seronegative. Some clones in this sample may be carry-over from other donors' samples. The CDR3 bases are TGTGCCAGCAGGCAGGGGGGACTAAACACCGGGGAGCTGTTTTTT. Its translation: CASRQGGLNTGELFF.